The rows below give T cell receptor beta chains drawn from one sample of a study of PD-1 blockade in classical Hodgkin lymphoma. Sequencing used immunoSEQ multiplex PCR; TCRdb keeps in-frame clones, though not all of them. The sample holds about 24,000 clones, 80% seen once. The sequencing used peripheral blood mononuclear cells (PBMCs), collected at baseline. All receptors come from a human donor with classical Hodgkin lymphoma. The CDR3 runs from the conserved cysteine through the conserved F or W. The order of the fields is D gene, V gene, J gene, clone size, CDR3 DNA, CDR3 protein. D genes are given only for firm matches. Size is omitted from some rows. Given values are once, few, many or a class for expanded clones.

d_gene: NA
v_gene: TRBV19
j_gene: TRBJ1-1
abundance: NA
CDR3nt: TGTGCCAGTAGTATTCTGGCAGAGAACACTGAAGCTTTCTTT
CDR3aa: CASSILAENTEAFF

d_gene: NA
v_gene: TRBV9
j_gene: TRBJ1-1
abundance: NA
CDR3nt: TGTGCCAGCAGCCACCTAGAGCGGGACACTGAAGCTTTCTTT
CDR3aa: CASSHLERDTEAFF

d_gene: NA
v_gene: TRBV2
j_gene: TRBJ2-2
abundance: NA
CDR3nt: TGTGCCAGCAGTGAAGGGAGGAACACCGGGGAGCTGTTTTTT
CDR3aa: CASSEGRNTGELFF

d_gene: NA
v_gene: TRBV6-1
j_gene: TRBJ2-6
abundance: NA
CDR3nt: TGTGCCAGCAGTGAACCTTCAACCGGGGCCAACGTCCTGACTTTC
CDR3aa: CASSEPSTGANVLTF

d_gene: TRBD2
v_gene: TRBV7-2
j_gene: TRBJ2-1
abundance: NA
CDR3nt: TGTGCCAGCAGCCCCATTACTAGCGGGGGCGGCTCGACAGACAATGAGCAGTTCTTC
CDR3aa: CASSPITSGGGSTDNEQFF

d_gene: NA
v_gene: TRBV7-2
j_gene: TRBJ2-3
abundance: NA
CDR3nt: TGTGCCAGCCGCCCCCCAGGGCGCGGGATACTGGATACGCAGTATTTT
CDR3aa: CASRPPGRGILDTQYF

d_gene: NA
v_gene: TRBV29-1
j_gene: TRBJ1-2
abundance: NA
CDR3nt: TGCAGCGTTGGTTTGGCAGACTATGGCTACACCTTC
CDR3aa: CSVGLADYGYTF

d_gene: NA
v_gene: TRBV11-1
j_gene: TRBJ1-6
abundance: NA
CDR3nt: TGTGCCAGCAGCTTATTATCCGGGGGTCGGGGTTCACCCCTCCACTTT
CDR3aa: CASSLLSGGRGSPLHF

d_gene: NA
v_gene: TRBV14
j_gene: TRBJ2-7
abundance: NA
CDR3nt: TGTGCCAGCAGCCAAGGAACGTATTACTCCTACGAGCAGTACTTC
CDR3aa: CASSQGTYYSYEQYF

d_gene: TRBD1
v_gene: TRBV11-2
j_gene: TRBJ2-2
abundance: medium-sized
CDR3nt: TGTGCCAGCAGCTTAGTCCATAACATGGACAGGGCCCACACCGGGGAGCTGTTTTTT
CDR3aa: CASSLVHNMDRAHTGELFF

d_gene: NA
v_gene: TRBV7-9
j_gene: TRBJ1-4
abundance: NA
CDR3nt: TGTGCCAGCAGCTTTACTTCCCCAAAGGAAAAACTGTTTTTT
CDR3aa: CASSFTSPKEKLFF

d_gene: TRBD1
v_gene: TRBV28
j_gene: TRBJ2-7
abundance: once
CDR3nt: TGTGCCAGCAGTACCACCGGGACAGGGACACACGAGCAGTACTTC
CDR3aa: CASSTTGTGTHEQYF

d_gene: NA
v_gene: TRBV29-1
j_gene: TRBJ2-1
abundance: NA
CDR3nt: TGCAGCGTTCGGGAAGGACACGCGTGGGCAGACAATGAGCAGTTCTTC
CDR3aa: CSVREGHAWADNEQFF

d_gene: TRBD1
v_gene: TRBV28
j_gene: TRBJ2-4
abundance: few
CDR3nt: TGTGCCAGCAGTTTAGCCACAGGGGGCGCCAAAAACATTCAGTACTTC
CDR3aa: CASSLATGGAKNIQYF

d_gene: NA
v_gene: TRBV7-3
j_gene: TRBJ2-2
abundance: NA
CDR3nt: TGTGCCAGCAGCCCCGGACTGAACACCGGGGAGCTGTTTTTT
CDR3aa: CASSPGLNTGELFF

d_gene: TRBD2
v_gene: TRBV2
j_gene: TRBJ2-1
abundance: NA
CDR3nt: TGTGCCAGCATGCCCCTAGCGGGGATCTACAATGAGCAGTTCTTC
CDR3aa: CASMPLAGIYNEQFF

d_gene: NA
v_gene: TRBV6-5
j_gene: TRBJ2-7
abundance: NA
CDR3nt: TGTGCCAGCAGTTACGCACAGGGTGCGTACGAGCAGTACTTC
CDR3aa: CASSYAQGAYEQYF

d_gene: NA
v_gene: TRBV27
j_gene: TRBJ1-1
abundance: NA
CDR3nt: TGTGCCAGCAGTTTATACATGAACACTGAAGCTTTCTTT
CDR3aa: CASSLYMNTEAFF

d_gene: NA
v_gene: TRBV7-6
j_gene: TRBJ2-7
abundance: once
CDR3nt: TGTGCCAGCAGCTTAGCTCAGGGCTACGAGCAGTACTTC
CDR3aa: CASSLAQGYEQYF

d_gene: TRBD1
v_gene: TRBV6-5
j_gene: TRBJ1-1
abundance: few
CDR3nt: TGTGCCAGCAGCCTGACAGGGCGTGGGAACACTGAAGCTTTCTTT
CDR3aa: CASSLTGRGNTEAFF